What follows are 26 T cell receptor beta chains derived from one specimen sequenced in a study of immune evolution from preneoplasia to lung adenocarcinoma. Using immunoSEQ multiplex PCR, the repertoire was profiled, and TCRdb retains in-frame clones only, with some absent. The sample has about 26,000 clones, approximately 69% seen once; the top ten hold roughly 5.8%. The sample was FFPE invasive lung adenocarcinoma tissue. These receptors were collected from a person aged 55 to 70 with invasive lung adenocarcinoma. Some clones in this sample may be carry-over from other donors' samples.

V usage is TRBV4-2 and J usage is TRBJ2-1; no clear D gene. The V and J ends lost 0 bases and 3 bases respectively, with 15 bases between them. The V gene's germline CDR1 is LGHNA and CDR2 YNFKEQ. The CDR3 extends over 17 amino acids. The CDR3 DNA follows: TGTGCCAGCAGCCAAGATCCCCCTACCCTTCGCTACAATGAGCAGTTCTTC. Translating it yields CASSQDPPTLRYNEQFF.

The chain recombines TRBV6-5 with TRBJ2-7; D might be TRBD2 (6 bases). V lost 5 bases and J 2 bases, leaving 10 bases between the germline ends. The CDR3 runs 13 residues. Germline loops: CDR1 MNHEY, CDR2 SVGAGI. The CDR3 DNA reads TGTGCCAGCAGTACGGGAGTGGCCTACGAGCAGTACTTC. Amino acids: CASSTGVAYEQYF.

The chain couples TRBV15 to TRBJ2-6; D tentatively reads TRBD1 or TRBD2 (5 bases each). The CDR3 totals 15 residues. Germline assignment: CDR1 LNHNV and CDR2 YYDKDF (reference sequence). The V gene lost 0 bases and the J gene lost 5 bases, with 8 bases spanning the gap. DNA of the CDR3: TGTGCCACCAGCAGAGATCAGGGACGGGCCAACGTCCTGACTTTC. This gives the protein CATSRDQGRANVLTF.

The chain employs TRBV18 and TRBJ2-2; D remains ambiguous. The CDR3 is 13 amino acids. Trimming took 6 bases from V and 3 from J, leaving 8 bases between them. Germline assignment: CDR1 KGHSH and CDR2 LQKENI. In DNA, the CDR3 is TGTGCCAGCTCCGTAAGTGACACCGGGGAGCTGTTTTTT. Its translation: CASSVSDTGELFF.

The chain is built from TRBV4-2 and TRBJ2-7, with D uncertain. V was pared by 0 bases and J by 3 bases, with 9 bases between. Germline loops: CDR1 LGHNA, CDR2 YNFKEQ. This CDR3 contains 14 residues. The CDR3 nucleotides are TGTGCCAGCAGCCAAGACCGTTTCGGCTACGAGCAGTACTTC. It encodes CASSQDRFGYEQYF.

This rearrangement joins TRBV5-1 to TRBJ1-2; TRBD1 aligns across 8 bases. In germline, CDR1 is SGHRS, CDR2 YFSETQ. The CDR3 has 16 amino acids. V was pared by 5 bases and J by 0 bases, with 9 bases of the junction left unmatched. CDR3 loop: CASRRQGSRSNYGYTF. The CDR3 DNA follows: TGCGCCAGCAGGCGACAGGGGTCGAGGTCTAACTATGGCTACACCTTC.

With respect to this clone: At one of its ends the junction is not consistent with the germline gene, which may arise from a read error. The V call is TRBV5-8, the J call TRBJ1-1; D is possibly TRBD1 (6 bases). This CDR3 region has 15 residues. Germline-derived CDR1 and CDR2 are SGHTS and YDEGEE. Here the CDR3 DNA reads TGTGCCAGCAGCTTGGACTCAGGGGTACACACTAAAGCTTTCTTT. Its protein product is CASSLDSGVHTKAFF.

The rearrangement joins TRBV2 to TRBJ2-3, with TRBD1 matching over 9 bases. CDR1 is SNHLY and CDR2 is FYNNEI in the germline V gene. The CDR3 extends over 14 amino acids. With V trimmed by 4 bases and J by 4 bases, 3 bases remained unmatched. The CDR3 region has the DNA TGTGCCAGCAGTGGGGACAGGGCGTCAGATACGCAGTATTTT. Its protein is CASSGDRASDTQYF.

This chain uses TRBV30 with TRBJ2-3; possible D gene TRBD1, 5 bases. Per germline, CDR1 GTSNPN and CDR2 SVGIG (reference sequence). V shed 8 bases and J shed 2 bases, with 11 bases lying between them. The CDR3 is made up of 12 amino acids. This CDR3 is CAGAHFTDTQYF. In nucleotides, the CDR3 is TGTGCCGGGGCACACTTCACAGATACGCAGTATTTT.

This sequence joins TRBV5-1 and TRBJ1-2, with a weak D call TRBD1 (5 bases). The CDR3 consists of 16 residues. CDR1 is SGHRS, CDR2 YFSETQ, per germline. Trimming pared 0 bases from V and 4 bases from J, leaving 16 bases between. CDR3 residues: CASSLGHRDRIYGYTF. The CDR3, as DNA: TGCGCCAGCAGCTTGGGCCACCGGGACCGGATCTATGGCTACACCTTC.

The rearrangement links TRBV19 to TRBJ2-7; D unclear. The CDR3 covers 13 residues. V was trimmed by 4 bases and J by 4 bases, leaving 11 bases between them. Germline V gene data show CDR1 as LNHDA and CDR2 as SQIVND (reference sequence). CDR3 DNA: TGTGCCAGTAGTAGGGGAACAGCGTACGAGCAGTACTTC. Its translation is CASSRGTAYEQYF.

V is TRBV5-8 and J is TRBJ2-7; D is possibly TRBD2 (6 bases). There are 15 residues in the CDR3. V was clipped by 1 base and J by 7 bases, with 18 bases between them. Germline lookup yields CDR1 SGHTS and CDR2 YDEGEE. CDR3 sequence: CASSLTGSLLREQYF. CDR3 DNA sequence: TGTGCCAGCAGCTTGACCGGGAGCCTGCTAAGGGAGCAGTACTTC.

This clone was seen a handful of times. This chain joins TRBV4-1 and TRBJ1-4; D call uncertain. V was clipped by 1 base and J by 5 bases, with 11 bases between them. The germline V gene encodes CDR1 MGHRA and CDR2 YSYEKL. The CDR3 has 15 amino acids. Written as DNA, the CDR3 is TGCGCCAGCAGCCAAGGAGGATATTGGAATGAAAAACTGTTTTTT. It specifies CASSQGGYWNEKLFF.

The V gene is TRBV11-2, the J gene TRBJ2-1; D gene ambiguous. V was pared by 3 bases and J by 7 bases, with 10 bases between. CDR1 is SGHAT and CDR2 is FQNNGV in the germline V gene. The CDR3 length is 13 residues. CDR3 bases: TGTGCCAGCAGCTTCTCACCGAGAAATGAGCAGTTCTTC. Translated: CASSFSPRNEQFF.

In DNA form, the CDR3 reads TGTGCCAGCTCTTGGGGAGGGGGAATGGAGACCCAGTACTTC. It yields the protein CASSWGGGMETQYF. This chain connects TRBV6-1 to TRBJ2-5; TRBD2 is a possible D gene (7 bases). CDR1 MNHNS and CDR2 SASEGT come from the germline V gene. The V and J ends lost 8 bases and 5 bases respectively, with 18 bases between them. The CDR3 is 14 amino acids.

The V and J genes are TRBV6-1 and TRBJ2-5, with D tentatively TRBD1 (5 bases). Germline V gene sequence: CDR1 MNHNS, CDR2 SASEGT. The CDR3 runs to 14 residues. The V end was cut by 4 bases, the J end by 2 bases, with 11 bases between. This CDR3 reads CASSGLRTQETQYF. Here the CDR3 DNA reads TGTGCCAGCAGTGGTTTACGGACACAAGAGACCCAGTACTTC.

This clone has a single count. The chain links TRBV4-1 to TRBJ1-3; 7 bases align to TRBD1. Germline-derived CDR1 and CDR2 are MGHRA and YSYEKL. V dropped 4 bases and J dropped 4; count of bases not matched to a gene: 7. The CDR3 has 15 residues. CDR3 nucleotide sequence: TGCGCCAGCAGCCGGACTACAGGGGTAGGAAACACCATATATTTT. As protein: CASSRTTGVGNTIYF.

The V and J genes are TRBV5-1 and TRBJ2-3; D is unclear. In germline, CDR1 is SGHRS, CDR2 YFSETQ. The CDR3 loop spans 16 amino acids. V was trimmed by 0 bases and J by 0 bases, leaving 11 bases between them. CDR3 sequence reads: CASSLAQTLSTDTQYF. In DNA form, the CDR3 reads TGCGCCAGCAGCTTGGCCCAAACCCTAAGCACAGATACGCAGTATTTT.

This clone was seen a single time. The chain carries TRBV5-1 and TRBJ2-3; no firm D call. CDR3 length: 14 amino acids. The germline V and J ends were trimmed by 0 bases and 1 base, with 6 bases remaining between them. CDR1 is SGHRS and CDR2 is YFSETQ in the germline V gene. DNA of the CDR3: TGCGCCAGCAGCTTGGCCGTCGGCACAGATACGCAGTATTTT. It encodes CASSLAVGTDTQYF.

This clone was detected a few times. V gene TRBV7-6 combines with J gene TRBJ2-2; D not certain. Germline CDR1 and CDR2: SGHVS and FNYEAQ. The CDR3 is 20 residues long. Here the CDR3 reads CPTTPTLFSCPLYFTGELFF. CDR3 DNA: TGTCCCACCACTCCAACCCTTTTCTCTTGCCCGCTCTATTTCACCGGGGAGCTGTTTTTT. The full variable domain, completed using reference TRBV7-6 and TRBJ2-2, is GAGVSQSPRYKVTKRGQDVALRCDPISGHVSLYWYRQALGQGPEFLTYFNYEAQQDKSGLPNDRFSAERPEGSISTLTIQRTEQRDSAMYRCPTTPTLFSCPLYFTGELFFGEGSRLTVL.

The chain joins TRBV12-5 to TRBJ1-1; 8 positions match TRBD1. Germline V CDR1 and CDR2: LGHNT, FRNRAP. V was clipped by 2 bases and J by 10 bases; unmatched bases: 3. The CDR3 is made up of 12 amino acids. The CDR3, as DNA: TGTGCTAGTGGTTTGCAGGGGGCGGGAGCTTTCTTT. Amino acids: CASGLQGAGAFF.

The chain recombines TRBV5-1 with TRBJ2-1; 8 nucleotides align to TRBD2. Trimming at V came to 0 bases and at J to 7 bases, leaving 9 bases not matched to a gene. The germline V gene has CDR1 SGHRS and CDR2 YFSETQ. This CDR3 has 16 amino acids. The CDR3 nucleotides read TGCGCCAGCAGCTTGGGGCGGACTAGCCGGAGGAATGAGCAGTTCTTC. Translation: CASSLGRTSRRNEQFF.

The chain is built from TRBV19 and TRBJ2-7, with D tentatively TRBD2 (6 bases). V dropped 10 bases and J dropped 4 bases, with 14 bases sitting between them. Germline CDR1 reads LNHDA; CDR2 reads SQIVND (reference sequence). The CDR3 spans 12 residues. The CDR3 coding sequence is TGTGCCACGGGGGACGGCATATACGAGCAGTACTTC. This sequence encodes CATGDGIYEQYF.

In this sample, this clone turned up a few times. This chain uses TRBV30 with TRBJ2-3; D gene ambiguous. The germline gives CDR1 GTSNPN, CDR2 SVGIG (reference sequence). This CDR3 has 13 residues. Trimming cost V 2 bases and J 2 bases, with 8 bases left between them. Here the CDR3 reads CAWSRGNTDTQYF. As DNA, the CDR3 is TGTGCCTGGAGTCGAGGCAACACAGATACGCAGTATTTT.

This chain uses TRBV4-1 with TRBJ1-1, with 8 bases identical to TRBD1. The CDR3 sequence is 13 residues long. CDR1 and CDR2 (germline): MGHRA, YSYEKL. V was pared by 8 bases and J by 4 bases, with 6 bases of the junction left unmatched. The CDR3 region is CASLNTGGTEAFF. The CDR3 nucleotides are TGCGCCAGCCTCAACACAGGGGGCACTGAAGCTTTCTTT.

This chain joins TRBV7-7 and TRBJ2-2; the match to TRBD2 covers 10 bases. The CDR3 runs to 14 residues. Germline V gene sequence: CDR1 SSHAT, CDR2 FNYEAQ (reference sequence). V lost 5 bases to trimming and J lost 6 bases; unmatched junction nucleotides: 3. The CDR3 DNA sequence: TGTGCCAGCAGCACTAGCGGGATATCCGGGGAGCTGTTTTTT. The encoded protein is CASSTSGISGELFF.